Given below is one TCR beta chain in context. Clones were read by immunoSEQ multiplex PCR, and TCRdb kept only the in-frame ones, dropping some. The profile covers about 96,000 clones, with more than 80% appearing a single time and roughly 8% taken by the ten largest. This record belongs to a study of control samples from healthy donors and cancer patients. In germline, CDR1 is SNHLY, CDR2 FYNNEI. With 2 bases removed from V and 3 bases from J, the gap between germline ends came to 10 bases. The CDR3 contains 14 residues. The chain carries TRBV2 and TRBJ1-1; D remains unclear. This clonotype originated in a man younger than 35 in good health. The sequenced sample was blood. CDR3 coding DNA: TGTGCCAGCAGTGAATCTGCAGATTACACTGAAGCTTTCTTT. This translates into CASSESADYTEAFF.